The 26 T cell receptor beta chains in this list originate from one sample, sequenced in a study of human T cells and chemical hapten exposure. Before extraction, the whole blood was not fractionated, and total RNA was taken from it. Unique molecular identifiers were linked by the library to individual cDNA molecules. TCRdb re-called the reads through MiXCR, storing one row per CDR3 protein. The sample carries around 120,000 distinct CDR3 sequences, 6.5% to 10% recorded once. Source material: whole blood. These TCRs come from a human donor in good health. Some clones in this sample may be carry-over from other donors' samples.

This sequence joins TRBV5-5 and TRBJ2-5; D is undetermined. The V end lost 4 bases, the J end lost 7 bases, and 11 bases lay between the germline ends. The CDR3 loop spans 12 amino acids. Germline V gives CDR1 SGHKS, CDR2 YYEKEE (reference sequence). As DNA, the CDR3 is TGTGCCAGCAGCGCAAACACGGGGACCCAGTACTTC. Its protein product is CASSANTGTQYF.

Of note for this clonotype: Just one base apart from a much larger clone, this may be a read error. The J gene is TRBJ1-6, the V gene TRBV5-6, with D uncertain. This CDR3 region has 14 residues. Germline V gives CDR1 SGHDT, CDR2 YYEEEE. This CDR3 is CASSPRFANSPLRF. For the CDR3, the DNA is TGTGCCAGCAGTCCTCGGTTTGCGAATTCACCCCTCCGCTTT.

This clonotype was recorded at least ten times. The CDR3 DNA follows: TGTGCCAGCAGCACCCGGACAGGGATGGAGACCCAGTACTTC. Amino acids: CASSTRTGMETQYF. The rearrangement uses TRBV7-6 and TRBJ2-5, with 8 bases fitting TRBD1. Germline V gives CDR1 SGHVS, CDR2 FNYEAQ. V trimming: 5 bases; J trimming: 5 bases; junction bases outside the gene matches: 7. The CDR3 is made up of 14 amino acids.

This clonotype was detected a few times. The CDR3 spells CASSPSLALNEQFF. CDR3 DNA: TGTGCCAGCAGTCCCTCTCTAGCCCTCAATGAGCAGTTCTTC. The rearrangement links TRBV25-1 to TRBJ2-1, with D possibly TRBD2 on 5 matching bases. CDR1 MGHDK and CDR2 SYGVNS come from the germline V gene. The V end lost 5 bases, the J end lost 6 bases, and 14 bases lay between the germline ends. The CDR3 contains 14 residues.

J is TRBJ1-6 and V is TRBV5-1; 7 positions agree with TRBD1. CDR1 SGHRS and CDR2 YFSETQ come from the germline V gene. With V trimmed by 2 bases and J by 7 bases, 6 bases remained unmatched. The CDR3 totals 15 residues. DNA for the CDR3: TGCGCCAGCAGCTTCAGCCGGGACAGCAATTCACCCCTCCACTTT. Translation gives CASSFSRDSNSPLHF.

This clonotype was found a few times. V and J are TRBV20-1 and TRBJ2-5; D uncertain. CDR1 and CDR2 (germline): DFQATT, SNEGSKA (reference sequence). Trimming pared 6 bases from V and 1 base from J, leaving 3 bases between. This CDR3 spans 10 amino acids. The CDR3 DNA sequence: TGCAGTGCGGCCCAAGAGACCCAGTACTTC. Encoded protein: CSAAQETQYF.

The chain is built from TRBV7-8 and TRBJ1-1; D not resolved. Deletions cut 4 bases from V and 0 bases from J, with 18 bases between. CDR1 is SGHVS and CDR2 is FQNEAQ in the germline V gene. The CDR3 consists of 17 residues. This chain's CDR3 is CASSCPGRIALNTEAFF. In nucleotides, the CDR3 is TGTGCCAGCAGCTGCCCCGGACGGATAGCGTTGAACACTGAAGCTTTCTTT.

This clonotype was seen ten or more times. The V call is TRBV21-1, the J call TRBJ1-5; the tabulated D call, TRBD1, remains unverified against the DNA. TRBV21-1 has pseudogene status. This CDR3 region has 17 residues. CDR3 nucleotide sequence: TGTGCCAGCAGCAACCGGGACAGGGGGCTTAGCAATCAGCCCCAGCATTTT. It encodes CASSNRDRGLSNQPQHF.

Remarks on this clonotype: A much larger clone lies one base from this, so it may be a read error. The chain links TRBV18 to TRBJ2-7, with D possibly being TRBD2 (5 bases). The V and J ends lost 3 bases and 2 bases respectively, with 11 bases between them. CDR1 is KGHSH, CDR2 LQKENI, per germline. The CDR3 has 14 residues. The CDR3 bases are TGTGCCAGCTCACCCTCAGACGGGGCCTACGAGCAGTACTTC. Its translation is CASSPSDGAYEQYF.

The CDR3 region has the DNA TGTGCCAGCAGTGAACCTAGCGGGAGAACCAGCTCCTACGAGCAGTACTTC. Its translation is CASSEPSGRTSSYEQYF. The chain uses TRBV2 and TRBJ2-7; 10 positions agree with TRBD2. V dropped 2 bases and J dropped 0; count of bases not matched to a gene: 7. CDR1 and CDR2 from the germline V gene are SNHLY and FYNNEI. The CDR3 runs 17 residues.

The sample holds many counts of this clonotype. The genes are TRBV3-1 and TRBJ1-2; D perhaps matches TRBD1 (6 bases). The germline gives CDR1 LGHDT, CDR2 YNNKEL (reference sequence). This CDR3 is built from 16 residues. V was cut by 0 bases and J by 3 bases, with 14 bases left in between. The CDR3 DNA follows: TGTGCCAGCAGCCAAGATGGGGGCAGAAAATACTATGGCTACACCTTC. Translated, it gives CASSQDGGRKYYGYTF. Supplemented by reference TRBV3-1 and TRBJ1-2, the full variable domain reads DTAVSQTPKYLVTQMGNDKSIKCEQNLGHDTMYWYKQDSKKFLKIMFSYNNKELIINETVPNRFSPKSPDKAHLNLHINSLELGDSAVYFCASSQDGGRKYYGYTFGSGTRLTVV.

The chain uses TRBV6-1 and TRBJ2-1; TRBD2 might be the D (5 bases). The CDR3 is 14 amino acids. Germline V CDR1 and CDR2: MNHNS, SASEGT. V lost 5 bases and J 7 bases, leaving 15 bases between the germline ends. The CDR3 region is CASSTGIIPNEQFF. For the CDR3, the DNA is TGTGCCAGCAGTACCGGGATTATACCAAATGAGCAGTTCTTC.

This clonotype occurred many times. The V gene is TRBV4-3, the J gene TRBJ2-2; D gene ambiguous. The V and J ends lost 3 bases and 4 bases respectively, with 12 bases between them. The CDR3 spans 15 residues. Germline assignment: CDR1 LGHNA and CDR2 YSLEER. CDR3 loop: CASSQIRAPTGELFF. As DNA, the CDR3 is TGCGCCAGCAGCCAGATCCGGGCTCCCACCGGGGAGCTGTTTTTT.

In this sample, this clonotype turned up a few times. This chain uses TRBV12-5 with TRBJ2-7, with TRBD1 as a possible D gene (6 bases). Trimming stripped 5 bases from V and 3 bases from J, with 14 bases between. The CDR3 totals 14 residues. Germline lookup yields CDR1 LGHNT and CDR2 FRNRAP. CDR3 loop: CASGPPEGVYEQYF. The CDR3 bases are TGTGCTAGTGGTCCCCCCGAGGGGGTCTACGAGCAGTACTTC.

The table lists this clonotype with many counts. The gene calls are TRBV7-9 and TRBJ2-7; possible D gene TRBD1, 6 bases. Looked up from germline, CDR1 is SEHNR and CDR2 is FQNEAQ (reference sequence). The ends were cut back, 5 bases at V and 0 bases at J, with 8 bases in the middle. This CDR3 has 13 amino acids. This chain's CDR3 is CASSRGGSYEQYF. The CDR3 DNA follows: TGTGCCAGCAGCCGAGGGGGCTCCTACGAGCAGTACTTC.

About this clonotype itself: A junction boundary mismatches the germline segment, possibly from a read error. The CDR3 reads CASGQGSNCHF. The CDR3 nucleotides are TGTGCCAGCGGACAGGGATCGAATTGTCACTTC. V and J are TRBV10-3 and TRBJ2-5, with TRBD1 identical over 8 bases. CDR3 size: 11 residues. The germline V gene has CDR1 ENHRY and CDR2 SYGVKD.

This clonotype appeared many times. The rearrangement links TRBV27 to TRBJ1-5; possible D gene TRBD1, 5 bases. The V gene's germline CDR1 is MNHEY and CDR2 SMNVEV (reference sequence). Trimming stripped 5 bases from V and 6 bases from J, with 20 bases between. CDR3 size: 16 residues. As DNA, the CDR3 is TGTGCCAGCAGTCCAAGGACACTGGACGGGAGTCAGCCCCAGCATTTT. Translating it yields CASSPRTLDGSQPQHF.

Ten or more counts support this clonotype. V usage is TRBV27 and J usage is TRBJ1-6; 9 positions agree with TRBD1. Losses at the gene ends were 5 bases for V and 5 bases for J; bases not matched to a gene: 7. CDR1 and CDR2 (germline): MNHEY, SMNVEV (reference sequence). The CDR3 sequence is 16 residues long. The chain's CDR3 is CASSKKRTGDNSPLHF. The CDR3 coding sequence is TGTGCCAGCAGTAAAAAACGGACAGGGGATAATTCACCCCTCCACTTT.

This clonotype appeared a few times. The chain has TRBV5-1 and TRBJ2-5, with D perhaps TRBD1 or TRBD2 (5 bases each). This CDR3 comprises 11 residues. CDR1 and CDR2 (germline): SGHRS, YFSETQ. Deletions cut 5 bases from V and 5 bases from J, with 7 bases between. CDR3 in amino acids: CASRGEETQYF. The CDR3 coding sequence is TGCGCCAGCAGAGGGGAGGAGACCCAGTACTTC.

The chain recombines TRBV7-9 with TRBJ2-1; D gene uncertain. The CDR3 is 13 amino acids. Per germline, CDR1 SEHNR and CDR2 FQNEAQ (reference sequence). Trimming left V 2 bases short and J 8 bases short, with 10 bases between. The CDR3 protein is CASSLNEPDEQFF. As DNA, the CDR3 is TGTGCCAGCAGCTTAAACGAGCCGGATGAGCAGTTCTTC.

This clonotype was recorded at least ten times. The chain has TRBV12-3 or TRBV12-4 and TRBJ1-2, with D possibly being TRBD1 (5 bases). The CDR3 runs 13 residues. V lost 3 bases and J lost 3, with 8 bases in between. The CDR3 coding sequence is TGTGCCAGCAGTTTGGCAGGGTACTATGGCTACACCTTC. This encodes CASSLAGYYGYTF.

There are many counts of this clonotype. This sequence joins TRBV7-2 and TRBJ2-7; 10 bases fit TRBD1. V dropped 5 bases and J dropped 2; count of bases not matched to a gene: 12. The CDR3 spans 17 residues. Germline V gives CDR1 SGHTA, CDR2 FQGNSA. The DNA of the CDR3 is TGTGCCAGCAGCACGCAAACGGGGACAGGGGCCCCCTACGAGCAGTACTTC. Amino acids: CASSTQTGTGAPYEQYF.

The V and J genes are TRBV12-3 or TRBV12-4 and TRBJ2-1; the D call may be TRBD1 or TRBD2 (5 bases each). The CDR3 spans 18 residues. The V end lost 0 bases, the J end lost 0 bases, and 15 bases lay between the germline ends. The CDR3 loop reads CASSLALGRLSSYNEQFF. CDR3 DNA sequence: TGTGCCAGCAGTTTAGCGTTGGGACGCTTGAGCTCCTACAATGAGCAGTTCTTC.

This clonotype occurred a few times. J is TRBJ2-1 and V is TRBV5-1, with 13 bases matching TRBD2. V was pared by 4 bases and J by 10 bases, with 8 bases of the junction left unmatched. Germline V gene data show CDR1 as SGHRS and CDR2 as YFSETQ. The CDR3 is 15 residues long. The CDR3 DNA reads TGCGCCAGCAGCCCCACTAGCGGGAGGGCCCGGGAGCAGTTCTTC. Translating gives CASSPTSGRAREQFF.

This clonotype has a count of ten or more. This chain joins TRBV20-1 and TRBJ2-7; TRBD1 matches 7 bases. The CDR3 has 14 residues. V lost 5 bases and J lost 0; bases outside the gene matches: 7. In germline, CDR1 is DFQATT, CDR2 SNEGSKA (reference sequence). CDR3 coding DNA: TGCAGTGCTCCTTGGGCAGGGGGCTCCTACGAGCAGTACTTC. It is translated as CSAPWAGGSYEQYF.

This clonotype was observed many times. CDR3 in amino acids: CASSQRRLGNEQFF. DNA of the CDR3: TGTGCCAGCAGCCAGCGCAGGCTGGGGAATGAGCAGTTCTTC. The V gene is TRBV14, the J gene TRBJ2-1, with D unresolved. This CDR3 has 14 residues. Germline V lookup: CDR1 SGHDN, CDR2 FVKESK. Trimming stripped 3 bases from V and 7 bases from J, with 13 bases between.